Listed below are T cell receptor beta chains from one sample, sequenced in a study of T cell repertoires in cytomegalovirus infection. No antigen has been assigned to these receptors. Each CDR3 protein is one row after TCRdb ran MiXCR on the reads. The repertoire holds fewer than 65,000 distinct CDR3 sequences, around a fifth seen once, with about a quarter in the top ten. This material consisted of CD8+ T cells from cultured PBMCs, taken from culture after CMV antigen stimulation. Source of these receptors: a human donor in good health (CMV status not recorded). Some clones in this sample may be carry-over from other donors' samples. Each CDR3 is given with its conserved first and last residue. A D gene is named only where the DNA matches it firmly. The size field is filled for only some rows; it gives once, few, many or a size class.

j_call,v_call,clone_size,d_call,cdr3_aa,cdr3_nt
TRBJ1-5,TRBV4-3,NA,NA,CASSQSRTVSNQPQHF,TGCGCCAGCAGCCAATCCCGGACAGTAAGCAATCAGCCCCAGCATTTT
TRBJ1-5,TRBV13,NA,NA,CASSLSGSNQPQHF,TGTGCCAGCAGCTTATCGGGGTCAAATCAGCCCCAGCATTTT
TRBJ1-1,TRBV6-6,few,NA,CASSYRLGDTEAFF,TGTGCCAGCAGTTACCGACTCGGGGACACTGAAGCTTTCTTT
TRBJ1-3,TRBV28,many,NA,CASGGHSGNTIYF,TGTGCCAGCGGGGGACATTCTGGAAACACCATATATTTT
TRBJ2-1,TRBV12-3/TRBV12-4,NA,NA,CASYKQGSDEQFF,TGTGCCAGCTACAAACAGGGAAGCGATGAGCAGTTCTTC
TRBJ2-4,TRBV7-3,NA,NA,CASSSFGGARDIQYF,TGTGCCAGCAGCTCCTTTGGGGGGGCCCGGGACATTCAGTACTTC
TRBJ2-7,TRBV12-3/TRBV12-4,NA,NA,CASRDRDRSYEQYF,TGTGCCAGCAGGGACCGGGACCGATCCTACGAGCAGTACTTC
TRBJ2-2,TRBV7-2,few,NA,CASGYQGWTNTGELFF,TGTGCCAGCGGATACCAGGGGTGGACGAACACCGGGGAGCTGTTTTTT
TRBJ1-5,TRBV20-1,NA,NA,CSARDSLGSNQPQHF,TGCAGTGCTAGAGATTCCCTCGGCAGCAATCAGCCCCAGCATTTT
TRBJ2-1,TRBV6-2/TRBV6-3,once,TRBD2,CASSSMGLASSSYNEQFF,TGTGCCAGCAGTTCGATGGGACTAGCGTCGAGCTCCTACAATGAGCAGTTCTTC
TRBJ1-1,TRBV7-9,NA,NA,CASPLFDPENTEAFF,TGTGCCAGCCCCCTCTTTGACCCTGAGAACACTGAAGCTTTCTTT
TRBJ1-1,TRBV6-1,NA,NA,CASSGGENTEAFF,TGTGCCAGCTCGGGGGGGGAAAACACTGAAGCTTTCTTT
TRBJ2-1,TRBV6-1,NA,NA,CASSLDRNNEQFF,TGTGCCAGCAGTCTCGACAGAAACAATGAGCAGTTCTTC
TRBJ2-1,TRBV12-3/TRBV12-4,many,NA,CASSWWGNEQFF,TGTGCCAGCAGTTGGTGGGGGAATGAGCAGTTCTTC
TRBJ2-7,TRBV10-3,many,TRBD1,CAISETGATYEQYF,TGTGCCATCAGCGAGACAGGGGCCACTTACGAGCAGTACTTC
TRBJ2-7,TRBV7-9,few,NA,CASSLALNEQYF,TGTGCCAGCAGCTTAGCGCTTAACGAGCAGTACTTC
TRBJ2-7,TRBV20-1,NA,TRBD2,CSARDSGRTYEQYF,TGCAGTGCCAGGGATAGCGGGAGAACGTACGAGCAGTACTTC
TRBJ2-7,TRBV20-1,NA,NA,CSARDTQGSYYEQYF,TGCAGTGCTAGAGATACCCAGGGGAGTTACTACGAGCAGTACTTC
TRBJ2-4,TRBV27,large,NA,CASSLGGGRIQYF,TGTGCCAGCAGTTTAGGTGGAGGGCGTATTCAGTACTTC
TRBJ2-3,TRBV7-2,many,TRBD2,CASSGTLGLAGVLRGTDTQYF,TGTGCCAGCAGCGGGACATTAGGACTAGCGGGAGTGTTGAGGGGCACAGATACGCAGTATTTT
TRBJ2-1,TRBV27,few,TRBD2,CASSRGRGDNEQFF,TGTGCCAGCAGTCGAGGTCGGGGGGACAATGAGCAGTTCTTC
TRBJ1-4,TRBV27,NA,TRBD1,CASSGIDRGSEKLFF,TGTGCCAGCAGTGGAATAGACAGGGGGAGCGAAAAACTGTTTTTT
TRBJ2-7,TRBV6-6,NA,NA,CASSYSSREHEQYF,TGTGCCAGCAGTTACTCAAGCAGGGAACACGAGCAGTACTTC
TRBJ2-1,TRBV7-6,NA,NA,CASSPPGDNEQFF,TGTGCCAGCAGTCCCCCGGGAGACAATGAGCAGTTCTTC
TRBJ2-2,TRBV7-2,NA,TRBD2,CASSLRSRTSGVGTGELFF,TGTGCCAGCAGCTTACGCTCAAGGACTAGCGGGGTGGGCACCGGGGAGCTGTTTTTT
TRBJ2-7,TRBV7-2,NA,NA,CASSLAGVHVFYEQYF,TGTGCCAGCAGCTTAGCCGGGGTACATGTCTTCTACGAGCAGTACTTC
TRBJ2-1,TRBV6-4,NA,NA,CASSDSAGSYNEQFF,TGTGCCAGCAGTGACTCAGCGGGCTCCTACAATGAGCAGTTCTTC
TRBJ1-4,TRBV7-8,many,NA,CASSLGGGGSTNEKLFF,TGTGCCAGCAGCTTAGGTGGGGGAGGGTCAACCAATGAAAAACTGTTTTTT
TRBJ1-4,TRBV6-6,NA,TRBD1,CASSYPPGGYYEKLFF,TGTGCCAGCAGTTACCCGCCAGGGGGCTATTATGAAAAACTGTTTTTT
TRBJ2-1,TRBV7-2,few,NA,CASSWTISYNEQFF,TGTGCCAGCAGCTGGACCATCTCCTACAATGAGCAGTTCTTC
TRBJ2-7,TRBV28,NA,TRBD1,CASSRDRVYEQYF,TGTGCCAGCAGCCGGGACAGGGTCTACGAGCAGTACTTC
TRBJ2-7,TRBV7-6,NA,TRBD1,CASSFSGTGVLPRPYEQYF,TGTGCCAGCAGCTTTTCCGGGACAGGGGTCTTACCTCGACCCTACGAGCAGTACTTC
TRBJ2-7,TRBV6-2/TRBV6-3,NA,NA,CASSYSINRYYEQYF,TGTGCCAGCAGTTACTCGATTAACAGGTACTACGAGCAGTACTTC
TRBJ2-1,TRBV6-1,few,NA,CASSEGDRALQFF,TGTGCCAGCAGTGAAGGGGACCGGGCCCTACAGTTCTTC
TRBJ1-1,TRBV10-3,NA,NA,CAISESDNLNTEAFF,TGTGCCATCAGTGAGTCCGATAACTTGAACACTGAAGCTTTCTTT
TRBJ1-2,TRBV18,many,NA,CASSQGNGYTF,TGTGCCAGCTCACAGGGAAATGGCTACACCTTC
TRBJ2-7,TRBV6-2/TRBV6-3,NA,NA,CASSYSARLMGEQYF,TGTGCCAGCAGTTACTCCGCCAGGCTTATGGGCGAGCAGTACTTC
TRBJ2-5,TRBV7-8,few,TRBD1,CASSPRGQGETQYF,TGTGCCAGCAGCCCCAGGGGGCAAGGGGAGACCCAGTACTTC
TRBJ1-5,TRBV7-4,many,TRBD1,CASSSGQGANQPQHF,TGTGCCAGCAGTAGTGGACAGGGGGCGAATCAGCCCCAGCATTTT
TRBJ1-2,TRBV7-8,few,TRBD1,CASSTTGGERFGYGYTF,TGTGCCAGCAGCACGACAGGGGGCGAGAGATTTGGCTATGGCTACACCTTC
TRBJ1-2,TRBV7-9,few,TRBD1,CASSLEGGAYGYTF,TGTGCCAGCAGCTTAGAAGGGGGCGCGTATGGCTACACCTTC
TRBJ2-6,TRBV6-5,few,NA,CASSYSKPWGDTSGANVLTF,TGTGCCAGCAGTTACTCAAAGCCCTGGGGTGACACCTCTGGGGCCAACGTCCTGACTTTC
TRBJ2-1,TRBV7-8,few,TRBD1,CASSSFRQGPTTSEQFF,TGTGCCAGCAGCAGCTTCCGACAGGGGCCTACCACGAGTGAGCAGTTCTTC
TRBJ1-6,TRBV7-8,many,NA,CASSLEGAYNSPLHF,TGTGCCAGCAGCTTAGAAGGGGCTTATAATTCACCCCTCCACTTT
TRBJ2-7,TRBV28,NA,TRBD2,CASSPTGLAAPSGF,TGTGCCAGCAGTCCAACGGGACTAGCGGCCCCGTCGGGCTTC
TRBJ2-7,TRBV7-2,NA,TRBD2,CASSSSGRTEQYF,TGTGCCAGCAGCTCAAGCGGGAGGACAGAGCAGTACTTC
TRBJ1-1,TRBV7-8,NA,NA,CASSFSGDTEAFF,TGTGCCAGCAGCTTCTCAGGGGATACTGAAGCTTTCTTT
TRBJ2-1,TRBV7-9,NA,TRBD2,CASSSTSGSSYNEQFF,TGTGCCAGCAGCTCGACTAGCGGGAGCTCCTACAATGAGCAGTTCTTC
TRBJ2-7,TRBV12-3/TRBV12-4,few,NA,CASSFRDGTYEQYF,TGTGCCAGCAGTTTTAGGGACGGAACCTACGAGCAGTACTTC
TRBJ2-7,TRBV6-4,few,TRBD2,CASSPRTSGGTYEQYF,TGTGCCAGCAGTCCGCGGACTAGCGGGGGGACCTACGAGCAGTACTTC
TRBJ2-7,TRBV2,NA,TRBD2,CASSASAGGPYEQYF,TGTGCCAGCAGTGCCTCAGCGGGAGGACCCTACGAGCAGTACTTC
TRBJ2-7,TRBV7-8,NA,NA,CASSSGSAVPYEQYF,TGTGCCAGCAGCTCAGGCAGCGCCGTTCCCTACGAGCAGTACTTC
TRBJ2-2,TRBV24-1,NA,TRBD2,CATRLAGESGELFF,TGTGCCACCCGGCTAGCGGGAGAATCCGGGGAGCTGTTTTTT
TRBJ2-7,TRBV6-2/TRBV6-3,NA,TRBD2,CASSYSRDPRTSDSYEQYF,TGTGCCAGCAGCTACTCACGTGACCCCCGGACTAGCGACTCCTACGAGCAGTACTTC
TRBJ2-7,TRBV19,NA,NA,CASSAASVSYEQYF,TGTGCCAGTAGCGCTGCCAGTGTCTCCTACGAGCAGTACTTC